Sequencing of this T cell receptor beta chain was carried out in a study of vaccination and CD4 T cells after COVID-19. General study results and limits: Median counts of SARS-CoV-2-reactive clonotypes increased from roughly 21 to 40; this difference was not significant.

The CDR3 is made up of 13 amino acids. CDR1 MNHNS and CDR2 SASEGT come from the germline V gene. The germline V and J ends were trimmed by 8 bases and 5 bases, with 12 bases remaining between them. Noted treatment: roughly 10-day PBMC culture with coronavirus spike peptide pools or control peptides (ViraFEST assay). About this clonotype itself: Antigen: not known.

Cultured CD4+ T cell DNA was sequenced using the Oncomine TCR Beta short-read assay. TCRdb re-called the PCR reads with MiXCR, one entry per CDR3 protein. Among under 20,000 distinct CDR3 sequences listed, roughly 47% were seen once. This sequence originates from a human donor with COVID-19. The chain couples TRBV6-1 to TRBJ1-4; unclear D gene. The sequenced material came from cultured CD4+ T cells from blood. CDR3 amino acids: CASRMHRNEKLFF. The DNA of the CDR3 is TGTGCCAGCCGAATGCACCGGAATGAAAAACTGTTTTTT.